Reported below is one TCR beta chain. The data originate from a study of cytomegalovirus exposure and HLA in healthy donors. PCR primers comprised 60 Vbeta and 13 Jbeta primers. This table comes from immunoSEQ multiplex PCR, and its TCRdb copy is limited to in-frame clones, with some not included. The sample table sets out tens of thousands of clones. The sequenced material came from PBMCs. This TCR came from a man aged 50 to 60 in good health and CMV-seropositive.

In DNA form, the CDR3 reads TGTGCCAGCTCACCACGGCCAGCGGGAGGCTCCGGAAAGCAGTACTTC. Its translation is CASSPRPAGGSGKQYF. V and J are TRBV18 and TRBJ2-7, with TRBD2 matching 9 bases. J gave up 8 bases and V 1 base, and 12 bases lay outside the gene matches. Germline V gene data show CDR1 as KGHSH and CDR2 as LQKENI. This CDR3 spans 16 amino acids. The whole variable domain, filled in from reference TRBV18 and TRBJ2-7, reads NAGVMQNPRHLVRRRGQEARLRCSPMKGHSHVYWYRQLPEEGLKFMVYLQKENIIDESGMPKERFSAEFPKEGPSILRIQQVVRGDSAAYFCASSPRPAGGSGKQYFGPGTRLTVT.